This T cell receptor (beta chain) was identified during a study of post-analysis software for immune sequencing data. Findings and limits, study-wide: Significantly decreased normalized Chao1 diversity was recorded for multiple sclerosis patients relative to controls. Relative to controls, patients had 5 or 6 TRBV segments at higher frequency, with TRBV5-6, TRBV5-1 and TRBV20-1 among these.

The CDR3 totals 16 residues. Germline V CDR1 and CDR2: DFQATT, SNEGSKA (reference sequence). The V and J ends lost 5 bases and 2 bases, in that order; junction bases with no gene match: 13. A word on this clonotype: The antigen remains undetermined.

The authors incorporated unique molecular identifiers into the TCR beta cDNA libraries. It was from approximately 0.91 to 9.4 million T cells that some 460,000 cDNA molecules came. TCRdb redid the calling of the PCR reads with MiXCR, one entry per CDR3 protein. Of about 200,000 distinct CDR3 sequences in the sample, 29% were seen once. The receptor was derived from a girl aged 2 to 17 with multiple sclerosis. The material sequenced was blood. The chain combines TRBV20-1 with TRBJ1-2, with 8 positions matching TRBD1. The CDR3, as DNA: TGCAGTGCTCGACCTCGCCCTCAGGGGGCGAACTATGGCTACACCTTC. Translation: CSARPRPQGANYGYTF.